The entry that follows covers one T cell receptor (beta chain) sequence. Looked up from germline, CDR1 is SGHTS and CDR2 is YDEGEE. With 4 bases removed from V and 0 bases from J, the gap between germline ends came to 16 bases. CDR3 length: 17 amino acids. This record belongs to a study of OX40 agonist ivuxolimab in advanced cancers. Data came from immunoSEQ multiplex PCR; TCRdb stores just in-frame clones and leaves some out. Seen here are 65,000 to 70,000 clones, roughly 81% observed once, and the top ten hold 1.6%. The receptor comes from an adult with an advanced solid tumor such as melanoma, head and neck, liver or kidney cancer. The source was CD4+ or CD8+ T cells sorted from blood, collected in a trial of the OX40 agonist ivuxolimab. J is TRBJ2-2 and V is TRBV5-8; D tentatively reads TRBD1 or TRBD2 (6 bases each). In DNA, the CDR3 is TGTGCCAGCAGCGGGGGGCTCCCGGGACCGAACACCGGGGAGCTGTTTTTT. It yields the protein CASSGGLPGPNTGELFF. Variable domain in full (rest from reference TRBV5-8 and TRBJ2-2): EAGVTQSPTHLIKTRGQQATLRCSPISGHTSVYWYQQALGLGLQFLLWYDEGEERNRGNFPPRFSGRQFPNYSSELNVNALELEDSALYLCASSGGLPGPNTGELFFGEGSRLTVL.